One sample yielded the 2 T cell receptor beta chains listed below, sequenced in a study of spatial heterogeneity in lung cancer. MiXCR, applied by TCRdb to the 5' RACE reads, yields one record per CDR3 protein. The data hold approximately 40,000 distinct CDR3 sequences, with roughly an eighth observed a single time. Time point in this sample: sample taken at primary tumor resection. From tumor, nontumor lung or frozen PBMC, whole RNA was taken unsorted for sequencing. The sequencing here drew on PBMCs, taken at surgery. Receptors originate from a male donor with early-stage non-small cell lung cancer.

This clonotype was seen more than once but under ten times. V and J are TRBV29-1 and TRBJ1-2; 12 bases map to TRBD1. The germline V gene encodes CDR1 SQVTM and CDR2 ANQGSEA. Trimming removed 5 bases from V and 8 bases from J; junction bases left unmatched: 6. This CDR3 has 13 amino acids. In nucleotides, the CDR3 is TGCAGCGTTCCGGGACAGGGGGCGGGAGGCTACACCTTC. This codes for CSVPGQGAGGYTF.

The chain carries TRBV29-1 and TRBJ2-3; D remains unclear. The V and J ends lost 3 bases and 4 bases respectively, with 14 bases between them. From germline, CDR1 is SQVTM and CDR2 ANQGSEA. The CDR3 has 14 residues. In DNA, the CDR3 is TGCAGCGTTGAGCCGAAGGGCCCCGCAGATACGCAGTATTTT. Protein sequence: CSVEPKGPADTQYF.